A single sample gave rise to the 30 T cell receptor beta chains below, sequenced in a study of T cell repertoires in cytomegalovirus infection. TCRdb analysed the reads with MiXCR anew, one entry per CDR3 protein. The sample lists about 920,000 distinct CDR3 sequences; roughly 31% were seen once. Their recognized antigens are unknown. Here the sequenced sample was cultured CD8+ T cells from PBMCs, taken from culture after CMV antigen stimulation. The receptors come from a human donor in good health (CMV status not recorded). Some clones in this sample may be carry-over from other donors' samples.

The genes are TRBV27 and TRBJ2-7, with D possibly matching TRBD2 (5 bases). The CDR3 extends over 14 amino acids. CDR1 is MNHEY and CDR2 is SMNVEV in the germline V gene (reference sequence). Trimming cost V 4 bases and J 4 bases, with 14 bases left between them. CDR3 nucleotide sequence: TGTGCCAGCAGTTACTTTTACGGGGATTACGAGCAGTACTTC. Translation gives CASSYFYGDYEQYF.

The chain combines TRBV11-1 with TRBJ1-6; TRBD1 matches 7 bases. CDR1 is SGHAT, CDR2 FQDESV, per germline (reference sequence). The CDR3 extends over 14 amino acids. V dropped 5 bases and J dropped 8; count of bases not matched to a gene: 6. The CDR3, as DNA: TGTGCCAGCAGCCCTGGACAGGTATATTCACCCCTCCACTTT. Protein: CASSPGQVYSPLHF.

A note on this clonotype: A much more abundant neighbour one base away suggests this may be a read error. V usage is TRBV11-1 and J usage is TRBJ2-1; D is ambiguous. Germline V gene data show CDR1 as SGHAT and CDR2 as FQDESV (reference sequence). The CDR3 is made up of 12 amino acids. The CDR3 DNA reads as TGTGCCAGCAACTTAATGGTGGATGAGCAGTTCTTC. Translating gives CASNLMVDEQFF. Full variable domain (rest looked up from reference TRBV11-1 and TRBJ2-1): EAEVAQSPRYKITEKSQAVAFWCDPISGHATLYWYRQILGQGPELLVQFQDESVVDDSQLPKDRFSAERLKGVDSTLKIQPAELGDSAMYLCASNLMVDEQFFGPGTRLTVL.

This clonotype was counted ten times or more. J is TRBJ1-5 and V is TRBV7-2; 7 bases agree with TRBD1. This CDR3 has 15 residues. The V segment lost 5 bases and the J segment 5 bases; nucleotides outside the gene matches: 9. The germline V gene encodes CDR1 SGHTA and CDR2 FQGNSA. For the CDR3, the DNA is TGTGCCAGCAGCCCCTTCCGGGACAGTTATCAGCCCCAGCATTTT. This sequence encodes CASSPFRDSYQPQHF.

The chain uses TRBV12-3 or TRBV12-4 and TRBJ1-6; TRBD1 might be the D (5 bases). Trimming removed 2 bases from V and 4 bases from J, with 12 bases in between. The length of the CDR3 is 16 residues. The CDR3: CASSLSRDLYNSPLHF. In nucleotides, the CDR3 is TGTGCCAGCAGTTTAAGTCGGGACCTTTATAATTCACCCCTCCACTTT.

This clonotype was picked up a small number of times. The chain recombines TRBV6-1 with TRBJ1-5; no definite D call. The germline V and J ends were trimmed by 6 bases and 2 bases, with 20 bases remaining between them. The germline CDR1 and CDR2 sequences are MNHNS and SASEGT. CDR3 length: 17 amino acids. The chain's CDR3 is CASSPGLAVMGNQPQHF. The CDR3 nucleotides are TGTGCCAGCAGCCCCGGGTTGGCAGTTATGGGCAATCAGCCCCAGCATTTT.

The chain is built from TRBV7-6 and TRBJ1-3; D is unclear. Trimming took 6 bases from V and 2 from J, leaving 11 bases between them. Per the germline V gene, CDR1 is SGHVS and CDR2 is FNYEAQ. The CDR3 totals 14 residues. CDR3 bases: TGTGCCAGCAGTCAAAGTGGCACTGGAAACACCATATATTTT. Protein product: CASSQSGTGNTIYF.

This clonotype was seen a handful of times. V usage is TRBV7-9 and J usage is TRBJ1-1, with TRBD1 as a possible D gene (5 bases). This CDR3 region has 17 residues. V lost 1 base, J lost 0 bases, and 15 bases lay in between. Germline V gene sequence: CDR1 SEHNR, CDR2 FQNEAQ (reference sequence). The CDR3 loop reads CASSLGEKDTMNTEAFF. CDR3 coding DNA: TGTGCCAGCAGCTTAGGTGAAAAGGACACCATGAACACTGAAGCTTTCTTT.

The rearrangement uses TRBV11-2 and TRBJ1-2, with D unclear. V gave up 3 bases and J gave up 3 bases, with 14 bases separating them. Germline loops: CDR1 SGHAT, CDR2 FQNNGV. The length of the CDR3 is 15 residues. CDR3 sequence: CASSFASLPDYGYTF. CDR3 bases: TGTGCCAGCAGCTTCGCATCACTCCCGGACTATGGCTACACCTTC.

The chain couples TRBV6-6 to TRBJ1-6; 7 bases line up with TRBD1. The CDR3 runs to 15 residues. V lost 3 bases, J lost 10 bases, and 9 bases stayed unmatched. Germline V lookup: CDR1 MNHNY, CDR2 SVGAGI (reference sequence). CDR3 sequence: CASSYDRQGGSPLHF. The CDR3 DNA follows: TGTGCCAGCAGTTATGACAGACAGGGCGGGTCACCCCTCCACTTT.

V gene TRBV19 combines with J gene TRBJ2-7; 11 nucleotides match TRBD2. V was clipped by 4 bases and J by 6 bases; unmatched bases: 5. CDR3 length: 14 residues. Looked up from germline, CDR1 is LNHDA and CDR2 is SQIVND (reference sequence). The CDR3 region is CASSTLAGGFEQYF. DNA for the CDR3: TGTGCCAGTAGTACGCTAGCGGGGGGCTTCGAGCAGTACTTC.

The V gene is TRBV29-1, the J gene TRBJ2-7, with 15 bases lining up with TRBD2. With V trimmed by 6 bases and J by 6 bases, 6 bases remained unmatched. The V gene's germline CDR1 is SQVTM and CDR2 ANQGSEA. This CDR3 has 14 amino acids. In nucleotides, the CDR3 is TGCAGCGTCGGACTAGCGGGGGGGCCGCGCGAGCAGTACTTC. Protein product: CSVGLAGGPREQYF.

This clonotype was seen a few times. This sequence joins TRBV6-6 and TRBJ2-7; D perhaps matches TRBD1 (6 bases). V shed 4 bases and J shed 0 bases, with 16 bases lying between them. Per germline, CDR1 MNHNY and CDR2 SVGAGI (reference sequence). The CDR3 sequence is 16 residues long. The CDR3, as DNA: TGTGCCAGCAGTTCCTTGGGGGCGGCTAGCTCCTACGAGCAGTACGTC. Its translation: CASSSLGAASSYEQYV.

In its sample, this clonotype was seen a few times. The chain combines TRBV19 with TRBJ1-4, with D perhaps matching TRBD1 (6 bases). Between the trimmed V and J ends, which lost 3 bases and 5 bases, there was a span of 13 bases. The CDR3 covers 15 residues. Germline CDR1 reads LNHDA; CDR2 reads SQIVND (reference sequence). CDR3 sequence reads: CASSILDRPNEKLFF. The CDR3 nucleotides are TGTGCCAGTAGTATTCTAGACAGGCCCAATGAAAAACTGTTTTTT.

In this sample, this clonotype turned up a few times. The V and J genes are TRBV20-1 and TRBJ2-7, with 8 bases matching TRBD1. J gave up 1 base and V 0 bases, and 14 bases lay outside the gene matches. Germline V lookup: CDR1 DFQATT, CDR2 SNEGSKA (reference sequence). This CDR3 is built from 18 residues. CDR3 in DNA: TGCAGTGCTAGAGATTCCTCGGACAGGGAGTCAGCGTCCTACGAGCAGTACTTC. The encoded protein is CSARDSSDRESASYEQYF.

This clonotype was picked up a small number of times. CDR3 protein: CASSRLSSTDTQYF. CDR3 nucleotide sequence: TGCGCCAGCAGCCGATTATCTAGCACAGATACGCAGTATTTT. The V gene is TRBV4-1, the J gene TRBJ2-3; no firm D call. CDR1 MGHRA and CDR2 YSYEKL come from the germline V gene. V was pared by 4 bases and J by 0 bases, with 8 bases between. The CDR3 totals 14 residues.

V and J are TRBV11-2 and TRBJ2-1; D gene unclear. The CDR3 contains 15 residues. Germline V lookup: CDR1 SGHAT, CDR2 FQNNGV. The V and J ends lost 2 bases and 4 bases respectively, with 12 bases between them. CDR3 protein: CASSLLAEQYNEQFF. CDR3 DNA: TGTGCCAGCAGCTTACTTGCAGAGCAATACAATGAGCAGTTCTTC.

This clonotype was detected only a few times. The chain combines TRBV12-3 or TRBV12-4 with TRBJ2-5; the D gene could be TRBD1 or TRBD2 (6 bases each). V gave up 8 bases and J gave up 4 bases, with 17 bases separating them. The CDR3 consists of 14 residues. CDR3 residues: CASGSRGRGETQYF. The CDR3 coding sequence is TGTGCCAGCGGCTCTCGGGGGCGCGGAGAGACCCAGTACTTC.

This clonotype was seen a few times. With a much larger clone just one base away, this may be a read error. The genes are TRBV7-3 and TRBJ2-1; D is possibly TRBD2 (7 bases). Trimming removed 2 bases from V and 5 bases from J, with 13 bases in between. The CDR3 is 15 amino acids. Germline CDR1 and CDR2: SGHTA and FQGTGA. This CDR3 reads CASSLVGGPNNEQFF. In DNA, the CDR3 is TGTGCCAGCAGCTTAGTGGGGGGGCCGAACAATGAGCAGTTCTTC.

This chain uses TRBV4-2 with TRBJ2-3, with 8 bases that match TRBD2. The CDR3 loop spans 16 amino acids. The germline V gene has CDR1 LGHNA and CDR2 YNFKEQ. The trim removed 0 bases at V and 4 bases at J, leaving 6 bases unmatched. The CDR3 sequence: CASSQDAGGLADTQYF. CDR3 coding DNA: TGTGCCAGCAGCCAAGATGCGGGGGGATTGGCAGATACGCAGTATTTT.

There are a few counts of this clonotype. This sequence joins TRBV27 and TRBJ1-6; 8 positions agree with TRBD1. The CDR3 is 16 amino acids. In germline, CDR1 is MNHEY, CDR2 SMNVEV (reference sequence). V lost 6 bases, J lost 6 bases, and 10 bases stayed unmatched. The CDR3 nucleotides read TGTGCCAGCAGGCGCCAGGGGGACAGGAGTAATTCACCCCTCCACTTT. Protein sequence: CASRRQGDRSNSPLHF.

This clonotype was detected only a few times. The rearrangement joins TRBV12-3 or TRBV12-4 to TRBJ2-3; D perhaps matches TRBD1 (5 bases). Trimming shortened V by 6 bases and J by 0 bases, and 16 bases separated the two germline ends. There are 16 residues in the CDR3. In DNA, the CDR3 is TGTGCCAGCAGACCTTTGATAGGGGTTAGCACAGATACGCAGTATTTT. Translated: CASRPLIGVSTDTQYF.

This chain connects TRBV7-9 to TRBJ2-1, with 11 positions matching TRBD1. The CDR3 runs 15 residues. The junction had 5 bases not matched to a gene; V was cut back by 4 bases and J by 6 bases. Germline values: CDR1 SEHNR, CDR2 FQNEAQ (reference sequence). The CDR3 loop is CASSYRDRGFNEQFF. CDR3 bases: TGTGCCAGCAGCTACCGGGACAGGGGGTTCAATGAGCAGTTCTTC.

This clonotype was seen repeatedly, ten times or more. The chain combines TRBV6-2 or TRBV6-3 with TRBJ2-3; perhaps D is TRBD1 or TRBD2 (5 bases each). Germline V CDR1 and CDR2: MNHEY, SVGEGT. This CDR3 has 16 residues. Between the trimmed V and J ends, which lost 5 bases and 1 base, there was a span of 16 bases. The CDR3: CASSHGALGGTDTQYF. The CDR3 DNA reads as TGTGCCAGCAGTCACGGGGCCCTAGGAGGCACAGATACGCAGTATTTT.

This sequence joins TRBV10-3 and TRBJ2-7; unclear D gene. The germline gives CDR1 ENHRY, CDR2 SYGVKD. V was clipped by 4 bases and J by 5 bases, with 12 bases between them. This CDR3 has 13 residues. The CDR3 here is CAISAHSQDEQYV. CDR3 coding DNA: TGTGCCATCAGTGCTCACTCCCAGGACGAGCAGTACGTC.

The genes are TRBV6-1 and TRBJ2-1, with a tentative D call TRBD1 (5 bases). CDR1 is MNHNS and CDR2 is SASEGT in the germline V gene. V was cut by 7 bases and J by 8 bases, with 15 bases left in between. CDR3 size: 13 residues. The CDR3: CASISAQGDEQFF. The CDR3, as DNA: TGTGCCAGCATAAGCGCTCAGGGTGATGAGCAGTTCTTC.

The rearrangement joins TRBV6-5 to TRBJ1-1; D gene unclear. Trimming stripped 2 bases from V and 1 base from J, with 8 bases between. The V gene's germline CDR1 is MNHEY and CDR2 SVGAGI. The CDR3 runs 14 residues. The CDR3 reads CASSYQDGNTEAFF. CDR3 DNA: TGTGCCAGCAGTTACCAGGACGGGAACACTGAAGCTTTCTTT.

V gene TRBV6-2 or TRBV6-3 combines with J gene TRBJ2-7, with 9 bases that match TRBD1. Germline V gene sequence: CDR1 MNHEY, CDR2 SVGEGT. CDR3 length: 16 residues. V was clipped by 5 bases and J by 5 bases; unmatched bases: 13. For the CDR3, the DNA is TGTGCCAGCAGTGCCTGGGGCCGGGACAGGGACCACGAGCAGTACTTC. It specifies CASSAWGRDRDHEQYF.

V gene TRBV7-8 combines with J gene TRBJ2-2; D remains unclear. The CDR3 has 17 amino acids. Germline assignment: CDR1 SGHVS and CDR2 FQNEAQ. V lost 0 bases, J lost 0 bases, and 11 bases lay in between. The CDR3 protein is CASSLASWAANTGELFF. The CDR3 region has the DNA TGTGCCAGCAGCTTAGCGTCTTGGGCGGCGAACACCGGGGAGCTGTTTTTT.

For this clonotype: It may be a read error: a sequence one base away is much more abundant. The V and J genes are TRBV7-6 and TRBJ1-1, with D perhaps TRBD1 (5 bases). Germline V gene lookup returns CDR1 SGHVS and CDR2 FNYEAQ. The CDR3 is 14 residues long. The CDR3 here is CVSSAYSGGTEAFF. CDR3 DNA: TGTGTCAGCAGCGCTTACTCGGGGGGCACTGAAGCTTTCTTT.